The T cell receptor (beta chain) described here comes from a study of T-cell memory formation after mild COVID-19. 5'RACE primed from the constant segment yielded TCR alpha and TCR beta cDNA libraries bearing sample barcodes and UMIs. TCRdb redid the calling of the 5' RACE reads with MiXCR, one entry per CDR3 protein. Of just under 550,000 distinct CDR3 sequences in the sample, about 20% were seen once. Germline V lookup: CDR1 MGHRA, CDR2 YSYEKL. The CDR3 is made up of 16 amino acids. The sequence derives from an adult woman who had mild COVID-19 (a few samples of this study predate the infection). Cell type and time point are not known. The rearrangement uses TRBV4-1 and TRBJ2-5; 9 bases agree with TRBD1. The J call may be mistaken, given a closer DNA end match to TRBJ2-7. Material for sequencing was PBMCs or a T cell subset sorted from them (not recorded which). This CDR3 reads CASSQGGPGQGYEQYF. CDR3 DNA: TGCGCCAGCAGCCAAGGGGGCCCGGGACAGGGCTACGAGCAGTACTTC.